This section outlines one TCR beta chain sequence together with its context. The sample originates from a study of T cell changes during pregnancy in multiple sclerosis. Sequencing used immunoSEQ multiplex PCR; TCRdb keeps in-frame clones, though not all of them. The top ten hold 0.35% to 0.45% of the sample, which has 50,000 to 65,000 clones, about 88% seen once. The CDR3 contains 15 residues. J was trimmed by 4 bases and V by 4 bases; bases with no gene match: 2. Germline V gene sequence: CDR1 MGHDK, CDR2 SYGVNS. This receptor was taken from a female donor with multiple sclerosis, enrolled in a pregnancy study. The chain has TRBV25-1 and TRBJ2-5; 14 bases agree with TRBD2. Specimen: CD4+ T cells from peripheral blood mononuclear cells, collected in the third trimester of pregnancy. CDR3 sequence (DNA): TGTGCCAGCAGTGCCGGGACTAGCGGGAGAGAGACCCAGTACTTC. Encoded protein: CASSAGTSGRETQYF.